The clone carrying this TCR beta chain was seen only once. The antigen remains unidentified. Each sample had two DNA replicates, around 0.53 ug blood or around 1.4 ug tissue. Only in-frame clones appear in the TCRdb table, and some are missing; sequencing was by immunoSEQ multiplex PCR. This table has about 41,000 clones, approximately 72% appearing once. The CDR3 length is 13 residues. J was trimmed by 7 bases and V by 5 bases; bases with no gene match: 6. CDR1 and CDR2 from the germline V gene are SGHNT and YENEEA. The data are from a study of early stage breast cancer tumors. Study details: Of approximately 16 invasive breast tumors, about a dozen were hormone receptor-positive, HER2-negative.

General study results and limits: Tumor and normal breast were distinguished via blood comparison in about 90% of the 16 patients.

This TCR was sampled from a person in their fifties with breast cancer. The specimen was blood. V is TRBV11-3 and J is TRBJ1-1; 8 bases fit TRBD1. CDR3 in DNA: TGTGCCAGCAGCAACAGGGGGTCCCATGAAGCTTTCTTT. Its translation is CASSNRGSHEAFF.